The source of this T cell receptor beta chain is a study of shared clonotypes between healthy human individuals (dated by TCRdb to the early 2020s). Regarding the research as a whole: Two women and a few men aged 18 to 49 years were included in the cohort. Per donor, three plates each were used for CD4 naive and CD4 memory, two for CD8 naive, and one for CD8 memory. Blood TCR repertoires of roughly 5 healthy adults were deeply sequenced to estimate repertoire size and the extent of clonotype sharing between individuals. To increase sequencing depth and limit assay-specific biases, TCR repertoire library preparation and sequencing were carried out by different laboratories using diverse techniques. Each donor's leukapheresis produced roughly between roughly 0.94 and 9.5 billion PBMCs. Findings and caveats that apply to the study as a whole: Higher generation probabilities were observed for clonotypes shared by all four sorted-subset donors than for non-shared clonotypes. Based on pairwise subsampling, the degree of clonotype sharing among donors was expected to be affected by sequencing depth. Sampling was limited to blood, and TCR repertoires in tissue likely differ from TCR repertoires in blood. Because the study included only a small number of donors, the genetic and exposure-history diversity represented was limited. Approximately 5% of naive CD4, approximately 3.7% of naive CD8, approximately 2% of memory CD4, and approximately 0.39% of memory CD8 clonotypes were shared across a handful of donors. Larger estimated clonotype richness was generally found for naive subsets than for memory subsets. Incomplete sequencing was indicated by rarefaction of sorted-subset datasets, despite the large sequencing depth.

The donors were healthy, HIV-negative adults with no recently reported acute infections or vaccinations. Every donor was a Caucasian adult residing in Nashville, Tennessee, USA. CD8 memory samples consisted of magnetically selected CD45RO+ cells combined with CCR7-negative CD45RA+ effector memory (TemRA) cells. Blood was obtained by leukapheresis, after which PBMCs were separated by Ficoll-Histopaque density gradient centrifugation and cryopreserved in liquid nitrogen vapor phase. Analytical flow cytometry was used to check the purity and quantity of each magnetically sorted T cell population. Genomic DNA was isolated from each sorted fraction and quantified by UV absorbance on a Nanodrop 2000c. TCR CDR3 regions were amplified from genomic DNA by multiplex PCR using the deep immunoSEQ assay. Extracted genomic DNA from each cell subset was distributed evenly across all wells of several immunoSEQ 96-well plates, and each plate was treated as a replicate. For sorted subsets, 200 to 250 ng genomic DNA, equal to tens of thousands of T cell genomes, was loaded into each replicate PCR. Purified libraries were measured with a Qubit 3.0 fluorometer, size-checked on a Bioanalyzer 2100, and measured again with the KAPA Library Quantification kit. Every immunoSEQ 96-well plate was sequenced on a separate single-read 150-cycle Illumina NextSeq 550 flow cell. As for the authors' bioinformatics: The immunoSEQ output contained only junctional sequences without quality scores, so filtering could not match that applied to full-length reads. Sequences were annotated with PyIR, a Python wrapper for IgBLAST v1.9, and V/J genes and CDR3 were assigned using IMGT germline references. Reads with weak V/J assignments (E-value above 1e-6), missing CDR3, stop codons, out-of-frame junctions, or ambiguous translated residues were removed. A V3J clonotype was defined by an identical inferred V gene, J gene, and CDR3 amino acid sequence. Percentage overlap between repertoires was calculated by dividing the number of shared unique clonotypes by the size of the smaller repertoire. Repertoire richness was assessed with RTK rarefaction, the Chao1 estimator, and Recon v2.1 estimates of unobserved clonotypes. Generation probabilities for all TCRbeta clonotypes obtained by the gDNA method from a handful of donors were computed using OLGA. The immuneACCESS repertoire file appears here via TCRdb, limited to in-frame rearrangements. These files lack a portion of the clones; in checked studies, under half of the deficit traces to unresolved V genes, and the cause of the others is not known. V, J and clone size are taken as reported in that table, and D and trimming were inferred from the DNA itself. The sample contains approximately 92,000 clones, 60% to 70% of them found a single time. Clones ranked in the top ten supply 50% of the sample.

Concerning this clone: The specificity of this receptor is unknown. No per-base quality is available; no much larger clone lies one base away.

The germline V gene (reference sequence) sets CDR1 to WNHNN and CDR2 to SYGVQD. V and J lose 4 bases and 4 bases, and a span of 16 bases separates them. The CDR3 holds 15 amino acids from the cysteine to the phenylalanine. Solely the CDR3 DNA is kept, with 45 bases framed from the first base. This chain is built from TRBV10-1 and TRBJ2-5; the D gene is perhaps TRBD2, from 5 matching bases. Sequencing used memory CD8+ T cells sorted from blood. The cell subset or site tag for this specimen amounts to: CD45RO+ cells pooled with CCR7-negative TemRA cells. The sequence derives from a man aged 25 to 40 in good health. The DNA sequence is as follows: TGCGCCAGCAGTGGATCGCCCGGGAATCGAGAGACCCAGTACTTC. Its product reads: CASSGSPGNRETQYF.